This T cell receptor beta chain was retrieved from a study of blood T cell repertoires in COVID-19. Study-wide context: From the United States, Italy and Spain came samples of acute and convalescent COVID-19.

The assay was immunoSEQ multiplex PCR, and TCRdb's table has in-frame clones only and misses some. The repertoire holds roughly 170,000 clones, roughly 83% seen once, with 3.5% to 5% in the top ten. The V gene lost 7 bases and the J gene lost 9 bases, with 13 bases spanning the gap. The CDR3 length is 13 residues. The receptor comes from a woman in her fifties or sixties who had recovered from COVID-19. The sequenced sample consisted of PBMCs or T cells enriched from blood (not recorded which). This rearrangement joins TRBV23-1 to TRBJ1-6, with D possibly being TRBD1 (6 bases). TRBV23-1 is classed as an ORF, of uncertain function. CDR3 residues: CASNTGKGSPLHF. In DNA form, the CDR3 reads TGCGCCAGCAATACAGGGAAGGGTTCACCCCTCCACTTT.